This record concerns one T cell receptor beta chain sequence. Its antigen is as yet unknown. Germline and junction disagree at one end, which may indicate a read error. This sample stems from a study of tumor-infiltrating lymphocytes in primary liver carcinoma. Background on the study: Tumor stage was T1-T3 N0M0, and tumor size was about 4 to 11 cm across. Sequencing of the samples generated roughly 3.65 to 7.5 million productive TCRbeta reads, with similar yields across tissue types.

Both RNA and DNA were isolated together from about 21-30 mg of bulk tissue that had not been sorted. Production of TCR beta cDNA used roughly 0.55 ug total RNA together with a constant-region primer. For TCR beta, libraries were produced by three nested multiplex PCR rounds using slightly modified ARM-PCR. In the first two PCR rounds, TRBV1-TRBV30 forward primers were paired with a C-beta reverse primer, and each round lasted roughly 9 cycles. TCRdb re-derived calls from the multiplex PCR reads in MiXCR, one entry per CDR3 protein. The data show 95,000 to 150,000 distinct CDR3 sequences, around two thirds seen once. In germline, CDR1 is SGHAT, CDR2 FQNNGV. This CDR3 has 12 amino acids. Study-level findings and limits: Tumor-adjacent and tumor-blood pairs showed less overlap than tumor region pairs.

Sequencing was performed on liver tumor tissue from sampling region 1. Subset given: tumor region T1, superior pole. The chain has TRBV11-2 and TRBJ2-7; no definite D call. The TCR originated in a woman aged 60-70 years with primary liver carcinoma and hepatitis B virus infection. The CDR3 protein is CASSLKSREQYF. CDR3 in DNA: TGTGCCAGTAGCTTAAAGAGCCGCGAGCAGTACTTC.